One sample yielded the 10 T cell receptor beta chains listed below, sequenced in a study of tumor-infiltrating lymphocytes in localized non-small cell lung cancer. Assay used: immunoSEQ multiplex PCR; TCRdb lists only in-frame clones, some missing. The top ten hold 9% to 9.5% of the sample, which has approximately 12,000 clones, more than 65% seen once. Sequenced sample: lung tumor tissue. The receptors were sampled from a human donor with non-small cell lung cancer.

The table lists this clone with a few counts. The genes are TRBV5-1 and TRBJ1-3; no clear D. The CDR3 is 13 amino acids. Trimming shortened V by 2 bases and J by 1 base, and 4 bases separated the two germline ends. CDR1 is SGHRS and CDR2 is YFSETQ in the germline V gene. CDR3: CASSLNSGNTIYF. The CDR3 nucleotides read TGCGCCAGCAGCTTAAATTCTGGAAACACCATATATTTT. Variable domain in full (rest from reference TRBV5-1 and TRBJ1-3): KAGVTQTPRYLIKTRGQQVTLSCSPISGHRSVSWYQQTPGQGLQFLFEYFSETQRNKGNFPGRFSGRQFSNSRSEMNVSTLELGDSALYLCASSLNSGNTIYFGEGSWLTVV.

This clone is medium-sized. The gene calls are TRBV5-5 and TRBJ1-2; D may be TRBD1 (5 bases). Deletions cut 5 bases from V and 3 bases from J, with 17 bases between. Germline V CDR1 and CDR2: SGHKS, YYEKEE (reference sequence). This CDR3 contains 15 residues. CDR3 in DNA: TGTGCCAGCAGTAGGCGGACGGGGGAGGACTATGGCTACACCTTC. Its translation: CASSRRTGEDYGYTF. Based on the CDR3 plus reference TRBV5-5 and TRBJ1-2, the full variable domain is DAGVTQSPTHLIKTRGQQVTLRCSPISGHKSVSWYQQVLGQGPQFIFQYYEKEERGRGNFPDRFSARQFPNYSSELNVNALLLGDSALYLCASSRRTGEDYGYTFGSGTRLTVV.

The gene calls are TRBV14 and TRBJ2-4, with D possibly called TRBD1 or TRBD2 (5 bases each). Germline CDR1 reads SGHDN; CDR2 reads FVKESK. The CDR3 spans 17 residues. V was shortened by 1 base and J by 1 base, with 14 bases between the two germline ends. CDR3 DNA sequence: TGTGCCAGCAGCCAAGGATTGGCGTGGGGGGCCAAAAACATTCAGTACTTC. Translated: CASSQGLAWGAKNIQYF.

The genes are TRBV4-1 and TRBJ2-5; D not certain. CDR3 length: 17 residues. V lost 0 bases and J 0 bases, leaving 14 bases between the germline ends. Germline assignment: CDR1 MGHRA and CDR2 YSYEKL. The CDR3 sequence: CASSQDNLQQYQETQYF. CDR3 bases: TGCGCCAGCAGCCAAGATAACCTTCAGCAGTACCAAGAGACCCAGTACTTC.

This chain uses TRBV5-1 with TRBJ2-1; D is unresolved. There are 15 residues in the CDR3. CDR1 and CDR2 (germline): SGHRS, YFSETQ. Trimming stripped 0 bases from V and 0 bases from J, with 7 bases between. The CDR3 DNA reads TGCGCCAGCAGCTTGGACATGGGCTCCTACAATGAGCAGTTCTTC. It specifies CASSLDMGSYNEQFF.

The chain employs TRBV9 and TRBJ2-3, with D possibly being TRBD1 or TRBD2 (5 bases each). Looked up from germline, CDR1 is SGDLS and CDR2 is YYNGEE. V shed 0 bases and J shed 0 bases, with 20 bases lying between them. The CDR3 sequence is 19 residues long. Here the CDR3 DNA reads TGTGCCAGCAGCGTAGCCCTCCGAGGGGAGTCAGCTAGCACAGATACGCAGTATTTT. Its translation is CASSVALRGESASTDTQYF. Full variable domain (missing parts from reference TRBV9 and TRBJ2-3): DSGVTQTPKHLITATGQRVTLRCSPRSGDLSVYWYQQSLDQGLQFLIQYYNGEERAKGNILERFSAQQFPDLHSELNLSSLELGDSALYFCASSVALRGESASTDTQYFGPGTRLTVL.

V and J are TRBV5-1 and TRBJ1-4, with unresolved D. The CDR3 is 14 residues long. Germline-derived CDR1 and CDR2 are SGHRS and YFSETQ. Trimming removed 0 bases at V and 5 bases at J, with 8 bases between. The CDR3 DNA is TGCGCCAGCAGCTTGGGGCTGGAGAATGAAAAACTGTTTTTT. This codes for CASSLGLENEKLFF.

J is TRBJ1-5 and V is TRBV16; 7 positions match TRBD1. V was clipped by 2 bases and J by 7 bases; unmatched bases: 5. The CDR3 contains 14 residues. CDR1 and CDR2 (germline): KGHSY, FQNENV. CDR3 in DNA: TGTGCCAGCAGCCAAGAGACAGGGAGGCAGCCCCAGCATTTT. Protein sequence: CASSQETGRQPQHF.

The genes are TRBV6-5 and TRBJ1-5; no reliable D call. The CDR3 covers 15 residues. Germline CDR1 and CDR2: MNHEY and SVGAGI. V was cut by 0 bases and J by 0 bases, with 6 bases left in between. CDR3 coding DNA: TGTGCCAGCAGTTACTCCAGGCATAGCAATCAGCCCCAGCATTTT. Protein: CASSYSRHSNQPQHF.

The chain carries TRBV2 and TRBJ2-5; D uncertain. Germline values: CDR1 SNHLY, CDR2 FYNNEI. CDR3 length equals 11 residues. V lost 9 bases to trimming and J lost 9 bases, with 14 bases between them. The CDR3 sequence: CASTARRAQYF. As DNA, the CDR3 is TGTGCCAGTACCGCACGTCGGGCCCAGTACTTC.